The clone carrying this T cell receptor (beta chain) was seen ten or more times. Its cognate antigen is unknown. Germline CDR1 and CDR2: LNHDA and SQIVND (reference sequence). CDR3 length: 15 residues. V was pared by 5 bases and J by 0 bases, with 3 bases of the junction left unmatched. These data originate in a study of cytomegalovirus exposure and HLA in healthy donors. Overall study: About 179 million T cells yielded under 130 million unique TCR beta sequences in earlier analysis. Study observations and caveats: In a later analysis, across HLA loci, associated TCR counts were highest for DRB1, lowest for HLA-C. Reports indicated that the classifier achieved high specificity and sensitivity in diagnosing cytomegalovirus status.

Amplification used 60 Vbeta primers and 13 Jbeta primers. Data came from immunoSEQ multiplex PCR; TCRdb stores just in-frame clones and leaves some out. Of some 90,000 clones in the sample, about four fifths were seen once. The sample comprised PBMCs. The source is a woman in her seventies in good health and CMV-seropositive. V usage is TRBV19 and J usage is TRBJ2-1, with TRBD2 matching over 8 bases. CDR3 protein: CASSLAGSSYNEQFF. In nucleotides, the CDR3 is TGTGCCAGTAGTTTAGCGGGGAGCTCCTACAATGAGCAGTTCTTC. Together with reference TRBV19 and TRBJ2-1, the CDR3 gives the full variable domain: DGGITQSPKYLFRKEGQNVTLSCEQNLNHDAMYWYRQDPGQGLRLIYYSQIVNDFQKGDIAEGYSVSREKKESFPLTVTSAQKNPTAFYLCASSLAGSSYNEQFFGPGTRLTVL.